The 29 T cell receptor beta chains below all came from one sample that was sequenced in a study of cytomegalovirus exposure and HLA in healthy donors. The PCR ran on 60 Vbeta and 13 Jbeta primers. The data were produced by immunoSEQ multiplex PCR, yet TCRdb's version contains in-frame clones alone and is incomplete. The table lists roughly 150,000 clones, almost 80% of them singletons. Sequencing was carried out using PBMCs. These receptors were collected from a male donor in good health and CMV-seronegative.

This clone appeared a single time. The chain is built from TRBV5-6 and TRBJ2-7, with a weak D call TRBD1 (6 bases). The length of the CDR3 is 15 residues. The germline gives CDR1 SGHDT, CDR2 YYEEEE. The V and J ends lost 2 bases and 1 base respectively, with 13 bases between them. CDR3 loop: CASSFLDRRSYEQYF. In nucleotides, the CDR3 is TGTGCCAGCAGCTTCCTAGACAGGAGATCCTACGAGCAGTACTTC.

This clone was picked up one time. This chain joins TRBV14 and TRBJ1-6, with a weak D call TRBD1 (6 bases). CDR1 and CDR2 (germline): SGHDN, FVKESK. The V and J ends lost 3 bases and 7 bases respectively, with 10 bases between them. This CDR3 has 14 amino acids. The CDR3, as DNA: TGTGCCAGCAGCCAGACCCAGGGGAATTCACCCCTCCACTTT. It is translated as CASSQTQGNSPLHF. Looking up the rest from reference TRBV14 and TRBJ1-6 gives the full variable domain: EAGVTQFPSHSVIEKGQTVTLRCDPISGHDNLYWYRRVMGKEIKFLLHFVKESKQDESGMPNNRFLAERTGGTYSTLKVQPAELEDSGVYFCASSQTQGNSPLHFGNGTRLTVT.

This chain links TRBV7-3 with TRBJ2-5, with 8 bases fitting TRBD1. The V and J ends lost 0 bases and 5 bases, in that order; junction bases with no gene match: 5. There are 15 residues in the CDR3. The germline V gene has CDR1 SGHTA and CDR2 FQGTGA. CDR3 protein: CASSLTAGGEETQYF. CDR3 bases: TGTGCCAGCAGCTTAACGGCAGGGGGCGAGGAGACCCAGTACTTC.

This chain uses TRBV15 with TRBJ2-4; TRBD2 matches at 7 bases. With V trimmed by 5 bases and J by 6 bases, 13 bases remained unmatched. This CDR3 comprises 16 residues. The V gene's germline CDR1 is LNHNV and CDR2 YYDKDF (reference sequence). Here the CDR3 reads CATSVLGGGYGNIQYF. The DNA for the CDR3 is TGTGCCACCAGCGTCCTTGGGGGGGGGTATGGAAACATTCAGTACTTC.

This clone is a singleton in its sample. The chain recombines TRBV29-1 with TRBJ1-3; D gene unclear. Trimming took off 4 bases at V and 0 bases at J, with 7 bases between the two ends. From germline, CDR1 is SQVTM and CDR2 ANQGSEA. This CDR3 contains 13 residues. The CDR3 loop is CSVGRSSGNTIYF. CDR3 DNA: TGCAGCGTTGGACGGAGCTCTGGAAACACCATATATTTT.

The chain employs TRBV30 and TRBJ2-7; tentatively, D is TRBD1 (6 bases). The germline CDR1 and CDR2 sequences are GTSNPN and SVGIG (reference sequence). V lost 5 bases and J 2 bases, leaving 16 bases between the germline ends. This CDR3 is 14 amino acids long. The CDR3 DNA reads as TGTGCCTGGTCCCTCGGGACACAAACCTACGAGCAGTACTTC. It encodes CAWSLGTQTYEQYF.

The chain couples TRBV5-1 to TRBJ2-2; D is perhaps TRBD2 (6 bases). The germline CDR1 and CDR2 sequences are SGHRS and YFSETQ. The CDR3 totals 17 residues. V lost 1 base, J lost 6 bases, and 19 bases lay in between. The CDR3 region is CASSLSGSGLRAGELFF. The CDR3 DNA is TGCGCCAGCAGCTTGTCGGGGAGCGGACTAAGGGCCGGGGAGCTGTTTTTT.

This rearrangement joins TRBV9 to TRBJ2-3; the D is unclear. Germline V gene sequence: CDR1 SGDLS, CDR2 YYNGEE. The CDR3 is 12 amino acids. Trimming shortened V by 5 bases and J by 4 bases, and 8 bases separated the two germline ends. This chain's CDR3 is CASSFHADTQYF. CDR3 in DNA: TGTGCCAGCAGTTTCCATGCAGATACGCAGTATTTT.

The V and J genes are TRBV4-1 and TRBJ2-1; 7 nucleotides line up with TRBD1. The J segment lost 12 bases and the V segment lost 2 bases, leaving 1 base of the junction unmatched. The CDR3 is 11 amino acids. The germline V gene has CDR1 MGHRA and CDR2 YSYEKL. CDR3 protein: CASSQRDRQFF. CDR3 in DNA: TGCGCCAGCAGCCAAAGGGACAGGCAGTTCTTC.

The chain recombines TRBV2 with TRBJ2-7; 7 positions match TRBD1. The trim removed 5 bases at V and 11 bases at J, leaving 6 bases unmatched. CDR3 length equals 11 residues. Germline V gives CDR1 SNHLY, CDR2 FYNNEI. CDR3 amino acids: CASSFDRVEYF. DNA for the CDR3: TGTGCCAGCAGTTTTGACAGGGTGGAGTACTTC.

The chain recombines TRBV7-9 with TRBJ2-1, with 10 positions matching TRBD2. This CDR3 has 15 amino acids. The J segment lost 8 bases and the V segment lost 4 bases, leaving 8 bases of the junction unmatched. Germline CDR1 is SEHNR and CDR2 is FQNEAQ (reference sequence). The CDR3 reads CASSSSGSTYHEQFF. The CDR3 nucleotides read TGTGCCAGCAGCTCTAGCGGGAGCACTTACCATGAGCAGTTCTTC.

The chain is built from TRBV5-1 and TRBJ2-1; D not certain. The germline CDR1 and CDR2 sequences are SGHRS and YFSETQ. V shed 0 bases and J shed 8 bases, with 15 bases lying between them. The CDR3 spans 15 residues. The CDR3 protein is CASSLAVPGVDEQFF. CDR3 nucleotides: TGCGCCAGCAGCTTGGCGGTGCCCGGAGTTGATGAGCAGTTCTTC.

This chain connects TRBV11-1 to TRBJ2-7; maybe TRBD1 (6 bases). This CDR3 contains 16 residues. Germline V CDR1 and CDR2: SGHAT, FQDESV (reference sequence). V was pared by 3 bases and J by 0 bases, with 15 bases between. The CDR3 is CASSFLSGASSYEQYF. In nucleotides, the CDR3 is TGTGCCAGCAGCTTTCTCTCAGGGGCCAGCTCCTACGAGCAGTACTTC.

The chain couples TRBV4-3 to TRBJ1-6; TRBD1 matches at 8 bases. The CDR3 runs 16 residues. Trimming at V came to 3 bases and at J to 5 bases, leaving 6 bases not matched to a gene. In germline, CDR1 is LGHNA, CDR2 YSLEER. The CDR3 region is CASSHSQGADNSPLHF. CDR3 nucleotide sequence: TGCGCCAGCAGCCATTCCCAGGGGGCGGATAATTCACCCCTCCACTTT.

V gene TRBV27 combines with J gene TRBJ2-5, with 7 bases identical to TRBD1. The assigned J gene may be wrong: the sequence end matches TRBJ2-7 better. This CDR3 contains 13 residues. Germline CDR1 is MNHEY and CDR2 is SMNVEV (reference sequence). CDR3 in DNA: TGTGCCAGCAGTCTTGACAGGGTCTACGAGCAGTACTTC. Translated, it gives CASSLDRVYEQYF.

This chain joins TRBV28 and TRBJ1-5, with a tentative D call TRBD1 (6 bases). Germline V gene sequence: CDR1 MDHEN, CDR2 SYDVKM. The CDR3 has 14 residues. The V end lost 8 bases, the J end lost 0 bases, and 11 bases lay between the germline ends. This CDR3 reads CASGGGHSNQPQHF. The CDR3 DNA is TGTGCCAGCGGGGGGGGCCATAGCAATCAGCCCCAGCATTTT. Full variable domain (outside the CDR3, taken from reference TRBV28 and TRBJ1-5): DVKVTQSSRYLVKRTGEKVFLECVQDMDHENMFWYRQDPGLGLRLIYFSYDVKMKEKGDIPEGYSVSREKKERFSLILESASTNQTSMYLCASGGGHSNQPQHFGDGTRLSIL.

This clone was observed once. The J gene is TRBJ2-7, the V gene TRBV6-1; the D is unclear. Germline CDR1 MNHNS, CDR2 SASEGT. The CDR3 consists of 11 residues. V was shortened by 7 bases and J by 5 bases, with 9 bases between the two germline ends. CDR3 in DNA: TGTGCCAGCACCGCTATGAACGAGCAGTACTTC. Its translation is CASTAMNEQYF.

The chain uses TRBV29-1 and TRBJ2-2; the match to TRBD1 covers 7 bases. After removal of 2 bases from V and 5 bases from J, the junction contained 8 bases not matched to a gene. Per germline, CDR1 SQVTM and CDR2 ANQGSEA. The CDR3 loop spans 15 amino acids. The CDR3 here is CSVEMRGGRTGELFF. CDR3 DNA: TGCAGCGTTGAAATGAGAGGGGGCCGAACCGGGGAGCTGTTTTTT.

The J gene is TRBJ2-1, the V gene TRBV7-9, with 10 bases aligning to TRBD1. Looked up from germline, CDR1 is SEHNR and CDR2 is FQNEAQ (reference sequence). The CDR3 totals 15 residues. V was pared by 4 bases and J by 3 bases, with 3 bases of the junction left unmatched. Here the CDR3 reads CASSSRTGGYNEQFF. For the CDR3, the DNA is TGTGCCAGCAGCTCGAGGACAGGGGGCTACAATGAGCAGTTCTTC.

The chain couples TRBV27 to TRBJ2-1, with 10 nucleotides matching TRBD1. The CDR3 contains 16 residues. Germline CDR1 reads MNHEY; CDR2 reads SMNVEV (reference sequence). V gave up 4 bases and J gave up 6 bases; unmatched junction bases: 9. CDR3 coding DNA: TGTGCCAGCAGTTCCACTCCCGGGACAGGGGTCAATGAGCAGTTCTTC. It specifies CASSSTPGTGVNEQFF.

The chain combines TRBV28 with TRBJ2-7, with 8 bases fitting TRBD1. This CDR3 has 13 residues. Germline V gene data show CDR1 as MDHEN and CDR2 as SYDVKM. The V and J ends lost 5 bases and 7 bases, in that order; junction bases with no gene match: 7. CDR3 nucleotide sequence: TGTGCCAGCAGTCGACGGGACAGGCAGGAGCAGTACTTC. Its protein product is CASSRRDRQEQYF.

This clone is a singleton in its sample. The V gene is TRBV5-1, the J gene TRBJ1-1; TRBD1 agrees at 11 bases. The V segment lost 6 bases and the J segment 5 bases; nucleotides outside the gene matches: 6. Germline-derived CDR1 and CDR2 are SGHRS and YFSETQ. The CDR3 sequence is 14 residues long. DNA for the CDR3: TGCGCCAGCAACCTGGACAGGGGGCATACTGAAGCTTTCTTT. Its translation: CASNLDRGHTEAFF.

The chain combines TRBV5-1 with TRBJ2-7; 9 positions match TRBD1. The J segment lost 4 bases and the V segment lost 4 bases, leaving 12 bases of the junction unmatched. The CDR3 runs 16 residues. Germline CDR1 reads SGHRS; CDR2 reads YFSETQ. The CDR3 sequence: CASSPEPGQGRYEQYF. The CDR3, as DNA: TGCGCCAGCAGCCCGGAACCGGGACAGGGAAGGTACGAGCAGTACTTC.

The rearrangement links TRBV6-5 to TRBJ2-1; 9 bases are a match to TRBD2. Germline V gene lookup returns CDR1 MNHEY and CDR2 SVGAGI. Germline trimming cut 5 bases from V and 7 bases from J; bases unmatched to any gene: 6. The CDR3 loop spans 14 amino acids. The CDR3 spells CASSPLRGGNEQFF. CDR3 sequence (DNA): TGTGCCAGCAGTCCCCTGCGGGGGGGGAATGAGCAGTTCTTC.

The rearrangement uses TRBV5-6 and TRBJ2-3; 7 bases match TRBD2. CDR1 is SGHDT, CDR2 YYEEEE, per germline. This CDR3 contains 15 residues. J gave up 3 bases and V 7 bases, and 11 bases lay outside the gene matches. The CDR3 bases are TGTGCCAGCGCCCCCCTGGGCGGGGGAACAGATACGCAGTATTTT. It is translated as CASAPLGGGTDTQYF.

The J gene is TRBJ2-1, the V gene TRBV18; D uncertain. Germline lookup yields CDR1 KGHSH and CDR2 LQKENI. CDR3 length: 11 amino acids. Trimming left V 6 bases short and J 7 bases short, with 7 bases between. The CDR3 loop is CASSPLNEQFF. The CDR3 DNA sequence: TGTGCCAGCTCCCCTCTGAATGAGCAGTTCTTC.

Only one count was recorded for this clone. The J gene is TRBJ1-3, the V gene TRBV6-5; D is undetermined. The CDR3 runs 16 residues. The germline CDR1 and CDR2 sequences are MNHEY and SVGAGI. V shed 0 bases and J shed 4 bases, with 13 bases lying between them. CDR3 nucleotide sequence: TGTGCCAGCAGTTACTCCCAACCGGGAGCCGGAAACACCATATATTTT. Amino acid sequence: CASSYSQPGAGNTIYF.

V usage is TRBV7-8 and J usage is TRBJ1-1, with TRBD1 matching over 7 bases. The trim removed 1 base at V and 6 bases at J, leaving 5 bases unmatched. CDR3 size: 14 residues. Germline assignment: CDR1 SGHVS and CDR2 FQNEAQ. The CDR3 sequence is CASSLVHRGAEAFF. The CDR3 DNA is TGTGCCAGCAGCTTAGTTCACAGGGGCGCTGAAGCTTTCTTT.

The rearrangement joins TRBV7-9 to TRBJ1-1; TRBD1 might be the D (5 bases). Germline CDR1 reads SEHNR; CDR2 reads FQNEAQ (reference sequence). The CDR3 has 14 amino acids. Trimming removed 1 base from V and 1 base from J, with 7 bases in between. Here the CDR3 reads CASSLGGGNTEAFF. CDR3 DNA sequence: TGTGCCAGCAGCTTAGGGGGGGGGAACACTGAAGCTTTCTTT. The full variable domain, rest sourced from reference TRBV7-9 and TRBJ1-1, is DTGVSQNPRHKITKRGQNVTFRCDPISEHNRLYWYRQTLGQGPEFLTYFQNEAQLEKSRLLSDRFSAERPKGSFSTLEIQRTEQGDSAMYLCASSLGGGNTEAFFGQGTRLTVV.